This TCR beta chain was sequenced in a study of blood T cell repertoires in COVID-19. In the study overall: Donors in the United States, Italy and Spain gave samples during acute or convalescent COVID-19.

Here immunoSEQ multiplex PCR was the method, and the copy in TCRdb shows in-frame clones only, minus some. The sample shows fewer than 250,000 clones, 80% to 90% of them seen only once. Germline assignment: CDR1 WSHSY and CDR2 SAAADI. Trimming took 2 bases from V and 4 from J, leaving 9 bases between them. The CDR3 length is 13 residues. The source is a woman aged 30 to 39 who had been exposed to COVID-19. The sequenced sample was PBMCs or T cells enriched from blood (not recorded which). The chain couples TRBV10-2 to TRBJ2-7; D may be TRBD1 (5 bases). This CDR3 reads CASSEAGLYEQYF. DNA of the CDR3: TGCGCCAGCAGTGAGGCAGGGTTATACGAGCAGTACTTC.